This entry describes one TCR beta chain. This sample is part of a study of T cells in Graves' hyperthyroidism and ophthalmopathy. The CDR3 regions of TCR beta were amplified from RNA transcripts. The primer set for the first-round RT-PCR of the TCR CDR3 was HTBI. TCRdb recomputed calls from the multiplex PCR reads with MiXCR, one row per CDR3 protein. The repertoire holds over 300,000 distinct CDR3 sequences, roughly 13% seen once, with 30% to 40% in the top ten. The CDR3 contains 15 residues. The ends were cut back, 0 bases at V and 0 bases at J, with 7 bases in the middle. Germline CDR1 and CDR2: SGHNT and YYREEE (reference sequence).

The chain employs TRBV5-4 and TRBJ1-3; D call uncertain. The specimen sequenced was blood. The source is a woman aged 40 to 50 with Graves' ophthalmopathy. The CDR3 protein is CASSLDPTSGNTIYF. CDR3 DNA: TGTGCCAGCAGCTTGGATCCCACCTCTGGAAACACCATATATTTT.